This T cell receptor beta chain comes out of a study of CD4+ T cells in melanoma. The study's findings and limits: CD8+ T cell, macrophage and B cell function reportedly correlated with neoantigen-specific CD4+ T cells. Diverse differentiation states were reported for melanoma neoantigen-specific CD4+ T cells.

Remarks on this clone: Its target is unknown.

Sequencing was performed with immunoSEQ multiplex PCR; in TCRdb, only in-frame clones are kept and a portion is missing. The sample shows roughly 12,000 clones, almost 70% of them seen only once. V lost 1 base and J 5 bases, leaving 12 bases between the germline ends. The CDR3 has 15 residues. CDR1 is SEHNR and CDR2 is FQNEAQ in the germline V gene (reference sequence). This clonotype was obtained from a human donor with melanoma. The specimen sequenced was cells from a culture (not recorded whether cultured in vitro). The chain links TRBV7-9 to TRBJ2-1; D is possibly TRBD2 (7 bases). The CDR3 protein is CASSLDGGRNNEQFF. CDR3 DNA: TGTGCCAGCAGCTTAGACGGGGGGCGGAACAATGAGCAGTTCTTC.